This TCR beta chain was captured in a study of shared clonotypes between healthy human individuals. The overall study: Three plates each covered CD4 naive and memory; CD8 naive two, CD8 memory one.

In replicate PCRs of sorted subsets, roughly 200 ng DNA, some 28,000 T cell genomes, was used. Generated by immunoSEQ multiplex PCR, the TCRdb table keeps only in-frame clones and is missing some. The table shows roughly 2,300,000 clones, with roughly 90% occurring only once. Healthy adults negative for HIV, lacking recent acute infections or vaccinations, served as donors. CD45RA-negative memory and CD45RA+ naive subsets were split from the CD4+ cells. Germline trimming cut 1 base from V and 3 bases from J; bases unmatched to any gene: 7. The CDR3 has 16 residues. Per the germline V gene, CDR1 is SGHVS and CDR2 is FNYEAQ.

The rearrangement joins TRBV7-6 to TRBJ2-3, with 7 bases lining up with TRBD2. The sequence derives from a man aged 18 to 30 in good health. Some clones in this sample may be carry-over from other donors' samples. Sequenced input: naive CD4+ T cells from PBMCs. Subset defined: CD45RA+ positively selected. CDR3 in amino acids: CASSLGGGSITDTQYF. CDR3 bases: TGTGCCAGCAGCTTAGGAGGCGGGAGCATAACAGATACGCAGTATTTT.